One sample yielded the 8 T cell receptor beta chains listed below, sequenced in a study of cytomegalovirus exposure and HLA in healthy donors. Primers included in the PCR were 60 Vbeta and 13 Jbeta primers. Profiling relied on immunoSEQ multiplex PCR, and the TCRdb table lists in-frame clones only, not all of them. The table has 90,000 to 110,000 clones, roughly 70% seen once; the top ten hold 1.3%. The material sequenced was PBMCs. The receptors shown here come from a man aged 35 to 55 in good health and CMV-seronegative.

This sequence joins TRBV4-3 and TRBJ2-3; 11 bases are shared with TRBD2. There are 17 residues in the CDR3. Germline V lookup: CDR1 LGHNA, CDR2 YSLEER. J gave up 5 bases and V 0 bases, and 7 bases lay outside the gene matches. DNA for the CDR3: TGCGCCAGCAGCCAAGAGTTGGTAGCGGGGGGGATAGATACGCAGTATTTT. The encoded protein is CASSQELVAGGIDTQYF.

This rearrangement joins TRBV27 to TRBJ1-2; D ambiguous. Germline V gene sequence: CDR1 MNHEY, CDR2 SMNVEV (reference sequence). This CDR3 is 13 amino acids long. Trimming left V 5 bases short and J 5 bases short, with 12 bases between. CDR3 coding DNA: TGTGCCAGCAGTGCGACATCGCGTTATGGCTACACCTTC. It encodes CASSATSRYGYTF.

This chain connects TRBV2 to TRBJ2-5; 7 bases agree with TRBD1. Germline V CDR1 and CDR2: SNHLY, FYNNEI. The CDR3 has 13 residues. J lost 5 bases, V lost 7 bases, and 7 bases had no gene match. The CDR3 DNA reads as TGTGCCAGCATAACCGACAGGGTGGAGACCCAGTACTTC. Translated, it gives CASITDRVETQYF.

This clone was observed at least ten times. The V call is TRBV6-6, the J call TRBJ1-1, with D hard to call. The V and J ends lost 7 bases and 0 bases respectively, with 6 bases between them. Germline-derived CDR1 and CDR2 are MNHNY and SVGAGI (reference sequence). The CDR3 is 12 amino acids. CDR3 sequence: CASTGMNTEAFF. The DNA for the CDR3 is TGTGCCAGCACCGGGATGAACACTGAAGCTTTCTTT.

This chain's CDR3 is CASSQVILDSGNTIYF. Written as DNA, the CDR3 is TGCGCCAGCAGCCAAGTGATCCTAGACTCTGGAAACACCATATATTTT. The chain has TRBV4-3 and TRBJ1-3; D remains unclear. V was cut by 1 base and J by 0 bases, with 10 bases left in between. This CDR3 is built from 16 residues. In germline, CDR1 is LGHNA, CDR2 YSLEER.

CDR3: CAGRPPGGVRNEQFF. CDR3 DNA: TGTGCCGGACGTCCGCCCGGGGGGGTTCGCAATGAGCAGTTCTTC. The chain uses TRBV2 and TRBJ2-1; 8 nucleotides match TRBD2. Losses at the gene ends were 11 bases for V and 6 bases for J; bases not matched to a gene: 15. Germline assignment: CDR1 SNHLY and CDR2 FYNNEI. The CDR3 spans 15 residues.

The V and J genes are TRBV7-2 and TRBJ2-7; 7 nucleotides align to TRBD1. Germline CDR1 SGHTA, CDR2 FQGNSA. Trimming removed 5 bases from V and 3 bases from J; junction bases left unmatched: 7. The CDR3 length is 14 residues. The CDR3 DNA reads TGTGCCAGCAGCCCTAGGACAGGCCGCTACGAGCAGTACTTC. This codes for CASSPRTGRYEQYF. Filled out from reference TRBV7-2 and TRBJ2-7, the complete variable domain reads GAGVSQSPSNKVTEKGKDVELRCDPISGHTALYWYRQSLGQGLEFLIYFQGNSAPDKSGLPSDRFSAERTGGSVSTLTIQRTQQEDSAVYLCASSPRTGRYEQYFGPGTRLTVT.

J is TRBJ1-5 and V is TRBV28; D remains ambiguous. Germline CDR1 is MDHEN and CDR2 is SYDVKM. This CDR3 is built from 14 residues. Trimming cost V 3 bases and J 6 bases, with 12 bases left between them. CDR3 amino acids: CASSFPGTPQPQHF. As DNA, the CDR3 is TGTGCCAGCAGTTTTCCGGGAACCCCTCAGCCCCAGCATTTT.